Sequencing of this TCR beta chain was carried out in a study of T cell clonotyping in hematopoietic cell transplantation. The CDR3 runs to 16 residues. Germline lookup yields CDR1 LNHDA and CDR2 SQIVND (reference sequence). Trimming left V 1 base short and J 1 base short, with 13 bases between. Study-wide results and caveats: Higher Inverse Simpson Index values in graft donor and pretransplant recipient predicted broader posttransplant TCR diversity. Few recipient clonotypes overlapped donors; over 95% were de novo at given depth. Cells were unsorted, so CD4 and CD8 contributions were not separated. Recipient TCR diversity dropped after transplant; expanded clonotypes rose from day 30 to 180.

Clones were read by immunoSEQ multiplex PCR, and TCRdb kept only the in-frame ones, dropping some. The sample lists about 36,000 clones; over 80% were seen once. As regards this clone: Its antigen is not identified.

The clonotype originates from a woman in her thirties or forties in good health. Some clones in this sample may be carry-over from other donors' samples. The V call is TRBV19, the J call TRBJ1-2, with D possibly being TRBD1 (6 bases). Material: peripheral blood mononuclear cells. The CDR3 reads CASSIAVDSFNYGYTF. CDR3 in DNA: TGTGCCAGTAGTATAGCTGTGGACAGCTTTAACTATGGCTACACCTTC.